Here is one T cell receptor (beta chain) with its context. Its specificity is unknown. This sample stems from a study of beta chain features in type 1 diabetes. Study results and limitations: Shorter TCRB CDR3s, moderately but significantly so, were found in Type 1 diabetes patients in all four CD4+ subsets.

Expressed TCRB transcripts were sequenced because the entire RNA isolate underwent reverse transcription. The table came from immunoSEQ multiplex PCR; TCRdb's copy has only in-frame clones and leaves some out. The sample consists of about 130,000 clones, 9% of them appearing once. This CDR3 is 15 amino acids long. The receptor's source is a young man with type 1 diabetes. Input material: central memory CD4+ T cells from blood. This chain connects TRBV21-1 to TRBJ1-2; TRBD1 was called by the table and not checked on the DNA. TRBV21-1 is flagged as a pseudogene. The CDR3 loop is CASSKGARVSGGYTF. Written as DNA, the CDR3 is TGTGCCAGCAGCAAAGGGGCCAGGGTTTCGGGCGGCTACACCTTC.